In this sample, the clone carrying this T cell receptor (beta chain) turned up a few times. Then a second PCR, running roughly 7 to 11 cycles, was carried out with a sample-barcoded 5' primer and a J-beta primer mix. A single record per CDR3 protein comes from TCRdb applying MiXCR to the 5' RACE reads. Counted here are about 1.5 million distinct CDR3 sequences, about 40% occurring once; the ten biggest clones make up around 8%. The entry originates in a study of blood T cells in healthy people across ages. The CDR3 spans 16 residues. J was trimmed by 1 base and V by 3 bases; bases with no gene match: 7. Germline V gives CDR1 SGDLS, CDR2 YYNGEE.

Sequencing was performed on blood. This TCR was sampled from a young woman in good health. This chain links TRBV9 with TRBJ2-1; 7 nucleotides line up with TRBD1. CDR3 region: CASSATGLPSYNEQFF. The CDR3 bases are TGTGCCAGCAGCGCGACAGGGCTACCGTCCTACAATGAGCAGTTCTTC.